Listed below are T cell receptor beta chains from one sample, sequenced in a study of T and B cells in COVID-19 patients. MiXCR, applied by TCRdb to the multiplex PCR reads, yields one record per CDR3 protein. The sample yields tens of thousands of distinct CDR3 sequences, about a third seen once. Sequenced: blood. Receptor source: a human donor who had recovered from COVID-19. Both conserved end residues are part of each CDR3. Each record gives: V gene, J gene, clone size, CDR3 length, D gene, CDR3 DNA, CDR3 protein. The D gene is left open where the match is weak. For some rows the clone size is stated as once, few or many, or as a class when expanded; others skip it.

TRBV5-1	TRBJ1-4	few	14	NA	TGCGCCAGCAGCTTGCTGTCTACTAATGAAAAACTGTTTTTT	CASSLLSTNEKLFF
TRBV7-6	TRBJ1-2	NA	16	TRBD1	TGTGCCAGCAGCCTAATAACCGGGACAGGGGGCTCTGGCTACACCTTC	CASSLITGTGGSGYTF
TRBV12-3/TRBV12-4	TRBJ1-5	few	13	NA	TGTGCCAGCAGTCCGGGATTCCGACAGCCCCAGCATTTT	CASSPGFRQPQHF
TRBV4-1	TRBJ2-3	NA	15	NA	TGCGCCAGCAGCCCCCGGGACCAGCGGACAGATACGCAGTATTTT	CASSPRDQRTDTQYF
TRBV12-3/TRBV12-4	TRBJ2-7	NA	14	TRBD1	TGTGCCAGCAGTGGGACAGGGAGTCTGCCCGAGCAGTACTTC	CASSGTGSLPEQYF
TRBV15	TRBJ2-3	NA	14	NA	TGTGCCACCAGCAGAGGGGGGGGCACAGATACGCAGTATTTT	CATSRGGGTDTQYF
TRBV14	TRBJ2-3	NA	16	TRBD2	TGTGCCAGCAGACGCCTTGGCGGGGGGGGAACAGATACGCAGTATTTT	CASRRLGGGGTDTQYF
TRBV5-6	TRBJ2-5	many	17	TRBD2	TGTGCCAGCAGCAAACTAGCGGGGGCCCAGTACCAAGAGACCCAGTACTTC	CASSKLAGAQYQETQYF
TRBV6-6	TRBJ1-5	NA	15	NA	TGTGCCAGCCGCTCATCGGGGGCTGGCAATCAGCCCCAGCATTTT	CASRSSGAGNQPQHF
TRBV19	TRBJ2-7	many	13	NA	TGTGCCAGTAGTATCCCTGGCAGGTACGAGCAGTACTTC	CASSIPGRYEQYF
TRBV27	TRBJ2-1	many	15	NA	TGTGCCAGCAGTTTATCGTTTCGGGGGGCATTTGAGCAGTTCTTC	CASSLSFRGAFEQFF
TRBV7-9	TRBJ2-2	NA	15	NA	TGTGCCAGCAGCTTTCCACGGACAGCAATCGGGGAGCTGTTTTTT	CASSFPRTAIGELFF
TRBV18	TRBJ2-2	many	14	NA	TGTGCCAGCTCCCGTCAGGGACGGACCGGGGAGCTGTTTTTT	CASSRQGRTGELFF
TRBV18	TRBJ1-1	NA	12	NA	TGTGCCAGCTCACAGGGAGGGACTGAAGCTTTCTTT	CASSQGGTEAFF
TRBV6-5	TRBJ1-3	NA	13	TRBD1	TGTGCCAGCATTTCAGGGGGCGGAAACACCATATATTTT	CASISGGGNTIYF
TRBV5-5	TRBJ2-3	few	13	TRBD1	TGCGCCAGCAGCCATAGACAGGGGGATACGCAGTATTTT	CASSHRQGDTQYF
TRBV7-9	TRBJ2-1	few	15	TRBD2	TGTGCCAGCAGCCCCGCGGGGGGCAAGTACAATGAGCAGTTCTTC	CASSPAGGKYNEQFF
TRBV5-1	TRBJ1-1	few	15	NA	TGCGCCAGCAGCTTGGTGGGGCAGTTGAACACTGAAGCTTTCTTT	CASSLVGQLNTEAFF
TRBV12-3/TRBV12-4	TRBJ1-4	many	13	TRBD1	TGTGCCAGCAGCCAGGGGGCTAATGAAAAACTGTTTTTT	CASSQGANEKLFF
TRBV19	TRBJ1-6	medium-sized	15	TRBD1	TGTGCCAGTAGTCCCTCCCAGGGGGTGAATTCACCCCTCCACTTT	CASSPSQGVNSPLHF
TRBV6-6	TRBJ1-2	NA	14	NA	TGTGCCAGCAGTTACTCGATGGGGGTTTATGGCTACACCTTC	CASSYSMGVYGYTF
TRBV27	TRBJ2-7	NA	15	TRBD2	TGTGCCAGCAGTTTATCGGACCGGGGGGTCTACGAGCTGTACTTC	CASSLSDRGVYELYF
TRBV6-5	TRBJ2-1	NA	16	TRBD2	TGTGCCAGAAGTCCCGGGACTAGCGGGGGTCTGGATGAGCAGTTCTTC	CARSPGTSGGLDEQFF
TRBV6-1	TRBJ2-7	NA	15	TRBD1	TGTGCCAGCAGTGAATCTCAGGGGGTGAACTACGAGCAGTACTTC	CASSESQGVNYEQYF
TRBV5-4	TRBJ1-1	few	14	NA	TGTGCCAGCAGCTTGACGGCAGCGAACACTGAAGCTTTCTTT	CASSLTAANTEAFF
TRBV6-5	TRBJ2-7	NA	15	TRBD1	TGTGCCAGCAGTAACCCGGGACAGGGCACCTACGAGCAGTACTTC	CASSNPGQGTYEQYF
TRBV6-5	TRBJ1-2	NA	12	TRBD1	TGTGCCACCGGACAGGGGGCCTCTGGCTACACCTTC	CATGQGASGYTF
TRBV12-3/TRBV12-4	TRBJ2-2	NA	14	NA	TGTGCTAGTGGTTTGGTCAGAAACACCGGGGAGCTGTTTTTT	CASGLVRNTGELFF
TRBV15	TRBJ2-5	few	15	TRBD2	TGTGCCACCAGCTACCCCGGGGCGGGGGTTGAGACCCAGTACTTC	CATSYPGAGVETQYF
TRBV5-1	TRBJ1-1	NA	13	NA	TGCGCCAGCAGCGGGGCGACAGAGTCTGAAGCTTTCTTT	CASSGATESEAFF
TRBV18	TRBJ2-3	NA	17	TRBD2	TGTGCCAGCTCACCACCGACTAGCGGGGGGACCACAGATACGCAGTATTTT	CASSPPTSGGTTDTQYF
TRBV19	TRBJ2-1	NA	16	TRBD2	TGTGCCAGTCGGAGCGGGGGGGCTCGGTCCTACAATGAGCAGTTCTTC	CASRSGGARSYNEQFF
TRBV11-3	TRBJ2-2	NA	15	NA	TGTGCCAGCAGCTTAGAAGGGGGGGCCACCGGGGAGCTGTTTTTT	CASSLEGGATGELFF
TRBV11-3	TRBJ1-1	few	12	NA	TGTGCCAGCAGCTTACAGGGCCTTGAAGCTTTCTTT	CASSLQGLEAFF
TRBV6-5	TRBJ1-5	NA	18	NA	TGTGCCAGCAACCGGGGGAAGGGCTGGAAGGTCGGCAATCAGCCCCAGCATTTT	CASNRGKGWKVGNQPQHF
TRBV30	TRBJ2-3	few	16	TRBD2	TGTGCCTGCCCCGGAGGCGGGGGGGCTGACACAGATACGCAGTATTTT	CACPGGGGADTDTQYF
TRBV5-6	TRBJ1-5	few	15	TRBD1	TGTGCCAGCAGCCGGACAGGTAATAGCAATCAGCCCCAGCATTTT	CASSRTGNSNQPQHF
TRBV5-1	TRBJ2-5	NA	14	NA	TGCGCCAGCAGCTCTGGGACGGGCGCCGAGACCCAGTACTTC	CASSSGTGAETQYF
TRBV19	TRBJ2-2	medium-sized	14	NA	TGTGCCAGCAGCACCAGGGGGGGAACCGGGGAGCTGTTTTTT	CASSTRGGTGELFF
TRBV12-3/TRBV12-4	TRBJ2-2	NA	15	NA	TGTGCTAGTGGTACCAACCGGGACAACACCGGGGAGCTGTTTTTT	CASGTNRDNTGELFF
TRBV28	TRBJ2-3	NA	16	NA	TGTGCCAGCAGTTTATTTGAGGCGGGGATTCCAGATACGCAGTATTTT	CASSLFEAGIPDTQYF
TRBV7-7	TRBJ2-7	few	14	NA	TGTGCCAGCAGCTTAGGGCAGGGCGACTACGAGCAGTACTTC	CASSLGQGDYEQYF
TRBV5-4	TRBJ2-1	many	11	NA	TGTGCCAGCAGCTTGGAGGTTGAGCAGTTCTTC	CASSLEVEQFF
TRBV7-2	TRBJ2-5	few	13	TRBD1	TGTGCCAGCACCCAGGACAGGCAAGAGACCCAGTACTTC	CASTQDRQETQYF
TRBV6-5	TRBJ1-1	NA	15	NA	TGTGCCAGCAGTGTTCTTGGTGGGACGAGCACTGAAGCTTTCTTT	CASSVLGGTSTEAFF
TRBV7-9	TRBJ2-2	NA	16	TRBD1	TGTGCCAGCACTGAATCTGGGACAGGGGGCACCGGGGAGCTGTTTTTT	CASTESGTGGTGELFF
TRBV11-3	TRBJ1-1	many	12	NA	TGTGCCAGCAGCCCTCGGGAAACTGAAGCTTTCTTT	CASSPRETEAFF
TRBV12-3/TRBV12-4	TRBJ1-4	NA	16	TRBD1	TGTGCCAGCAGGGGGGGGCGACAGGGGGCGAGGGAAAAACTGTTTTTT	CASRGGRQGAREKLFF
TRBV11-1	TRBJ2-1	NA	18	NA	TGTGCCAGCAGCTTAGCGTTGACTTCCTCGAGCTCCTACAATGAGCAGTTCTTC	CASSLALTSSSSYNEQFF
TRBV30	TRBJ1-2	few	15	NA	TGTGCCTGGAAGTCCTGGGGGTTCGGGAACTATGGCTACACCTTC	CAWKSWGFGNYGYTF
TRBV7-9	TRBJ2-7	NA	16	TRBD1	TGTGCCAGCAGCTTAGTGGCCGGGACAGTAACCTACGAGCAGTACTTC	CASSLVAGTVTYEQYF
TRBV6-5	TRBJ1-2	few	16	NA	TGTGCCAGCAGTTACACCCAGCACTCAGGGGCTTACGGCTACACCTTC	CASSYTQHSGAYGYTF
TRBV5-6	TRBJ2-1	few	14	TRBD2	TGTGCCAGCAGCACGGGACTAGCTTACAATGAGCAGTTCTTC	CASSTGLAYNEQFF
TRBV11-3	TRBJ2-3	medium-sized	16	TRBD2	TGTGCCAGCAGCGAGGGACTAGCGGGGGTGGGGGATACGCAGTATTTT	CASSEGLAGVGDTQYF
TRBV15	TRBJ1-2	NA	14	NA	TGTGCCACCAGCAGAGATCGGGGGTTCAATGGCTACACCTTC	CATSRDRGFNGYTF
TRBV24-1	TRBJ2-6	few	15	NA	TGTGCCACCAGTGATTTGATCTCTGGGGCCAACGTCCTGACTTTC	CATSDLISGANVLTF
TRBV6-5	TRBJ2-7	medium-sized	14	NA	TGTGCCAGCAGTTACTTCGCTAACTCCTACGAGCAGTACTTC	CASSYFANSYEQYF
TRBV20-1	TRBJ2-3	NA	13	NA	TGCAGTGCTAGTCATACAGGGAAAGATACGCAGTATTTT	CSASHTGKDTQYF
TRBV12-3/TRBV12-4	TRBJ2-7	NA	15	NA	TGTGCCAGCCCACCGTCGGGAGTTGCGTGGGACGAGCAGTACTTC	CASPPSGVAWDEQYF